This T cell receptor (beta chain) was profiled in a study of cytomegalovirus exposure and HLA in healthy donors. The study ran its PCR with 60 Vbeta and 13 Jbeta primers. TCRdb's table, derived via immunoSEQ multiplex PCR, lists solely in-frame clones and lacks some. The repertoire has about 190,000 clones, roughly 80% of them found once; the top ten carry 3% to 4%. Overall study results and limits: Confirmation was obtained in vitro that a few CMV-associated chains are specific for CMV antigens. Published work reported that the classifier diagnosed cytomegalovirus status with high specificity and sensitivity. The authors excluded some V segments, including TRBV6-2 and TRBV6-3, as indistinguishable.

Of note for this clone: The antigen is unknown.

The CDR3 has 14 residues. Losses at the gene ends were 1 base for V and 6 bases for J; bases not matched to a gene: 1. Germline CDR1 MGHRA, CDR2 YSYEKL. This TCR was recovered from a man aged 50 or older in good health and CMV-seronegative. The source material was PBMCs. V and J are TRBV4-1 and TRBJ1-4, with TRBD1 matching over 8 bases. CDR3 amino acids: CASSQGTGYEKLFF. CDR3 nucleotide sequence: TGCGCCAGCAGCCAAGGGACAGGGTATGAAAAACTGTTTTTT.